This section outlines one T cell receptor beta chain sequence together with its context. What it binds is not known. The study ran its PCR with 60 Vbeta and 13 Jbeta primers. Measured with immunoSEQ multiplex PCR; TCRdb has only the in-frame clones, and not every one. The sample holds tens of thousands of clones, roughly 79% seen once. Healthy donors of bone marrow made up the group. The data belong to a study of cytomegalovirus exposure and HLA in healthy donors. Broader study findings: As confirmed in vitro, a few CMV-associated chains were specific for CMV antigens. Among TCR beta chains, those listed as cytomegalovirus-associated numbered over 150.

V gave up 7 bases and J gave up 0 bases, with 16 bases separating them. Germline-derived CDR1 and CDR2 are SGDLS and YYNGEE. The CDR3 has 16 residues. The receptor comes from a man aged 25-45 years in good health and CMV-seronegative. This chain joins TRBV9 and TRBJ2-2, with D possibly being TRBD1 (5 bases). Sequencing used PBMCs. CDR3 bases: TGTGCCAGCGGACACTTATTTACTTCGAACACCGGGGAGCTGTTTTTT. The encoded protein is CASGHLFTSNTGELFF.